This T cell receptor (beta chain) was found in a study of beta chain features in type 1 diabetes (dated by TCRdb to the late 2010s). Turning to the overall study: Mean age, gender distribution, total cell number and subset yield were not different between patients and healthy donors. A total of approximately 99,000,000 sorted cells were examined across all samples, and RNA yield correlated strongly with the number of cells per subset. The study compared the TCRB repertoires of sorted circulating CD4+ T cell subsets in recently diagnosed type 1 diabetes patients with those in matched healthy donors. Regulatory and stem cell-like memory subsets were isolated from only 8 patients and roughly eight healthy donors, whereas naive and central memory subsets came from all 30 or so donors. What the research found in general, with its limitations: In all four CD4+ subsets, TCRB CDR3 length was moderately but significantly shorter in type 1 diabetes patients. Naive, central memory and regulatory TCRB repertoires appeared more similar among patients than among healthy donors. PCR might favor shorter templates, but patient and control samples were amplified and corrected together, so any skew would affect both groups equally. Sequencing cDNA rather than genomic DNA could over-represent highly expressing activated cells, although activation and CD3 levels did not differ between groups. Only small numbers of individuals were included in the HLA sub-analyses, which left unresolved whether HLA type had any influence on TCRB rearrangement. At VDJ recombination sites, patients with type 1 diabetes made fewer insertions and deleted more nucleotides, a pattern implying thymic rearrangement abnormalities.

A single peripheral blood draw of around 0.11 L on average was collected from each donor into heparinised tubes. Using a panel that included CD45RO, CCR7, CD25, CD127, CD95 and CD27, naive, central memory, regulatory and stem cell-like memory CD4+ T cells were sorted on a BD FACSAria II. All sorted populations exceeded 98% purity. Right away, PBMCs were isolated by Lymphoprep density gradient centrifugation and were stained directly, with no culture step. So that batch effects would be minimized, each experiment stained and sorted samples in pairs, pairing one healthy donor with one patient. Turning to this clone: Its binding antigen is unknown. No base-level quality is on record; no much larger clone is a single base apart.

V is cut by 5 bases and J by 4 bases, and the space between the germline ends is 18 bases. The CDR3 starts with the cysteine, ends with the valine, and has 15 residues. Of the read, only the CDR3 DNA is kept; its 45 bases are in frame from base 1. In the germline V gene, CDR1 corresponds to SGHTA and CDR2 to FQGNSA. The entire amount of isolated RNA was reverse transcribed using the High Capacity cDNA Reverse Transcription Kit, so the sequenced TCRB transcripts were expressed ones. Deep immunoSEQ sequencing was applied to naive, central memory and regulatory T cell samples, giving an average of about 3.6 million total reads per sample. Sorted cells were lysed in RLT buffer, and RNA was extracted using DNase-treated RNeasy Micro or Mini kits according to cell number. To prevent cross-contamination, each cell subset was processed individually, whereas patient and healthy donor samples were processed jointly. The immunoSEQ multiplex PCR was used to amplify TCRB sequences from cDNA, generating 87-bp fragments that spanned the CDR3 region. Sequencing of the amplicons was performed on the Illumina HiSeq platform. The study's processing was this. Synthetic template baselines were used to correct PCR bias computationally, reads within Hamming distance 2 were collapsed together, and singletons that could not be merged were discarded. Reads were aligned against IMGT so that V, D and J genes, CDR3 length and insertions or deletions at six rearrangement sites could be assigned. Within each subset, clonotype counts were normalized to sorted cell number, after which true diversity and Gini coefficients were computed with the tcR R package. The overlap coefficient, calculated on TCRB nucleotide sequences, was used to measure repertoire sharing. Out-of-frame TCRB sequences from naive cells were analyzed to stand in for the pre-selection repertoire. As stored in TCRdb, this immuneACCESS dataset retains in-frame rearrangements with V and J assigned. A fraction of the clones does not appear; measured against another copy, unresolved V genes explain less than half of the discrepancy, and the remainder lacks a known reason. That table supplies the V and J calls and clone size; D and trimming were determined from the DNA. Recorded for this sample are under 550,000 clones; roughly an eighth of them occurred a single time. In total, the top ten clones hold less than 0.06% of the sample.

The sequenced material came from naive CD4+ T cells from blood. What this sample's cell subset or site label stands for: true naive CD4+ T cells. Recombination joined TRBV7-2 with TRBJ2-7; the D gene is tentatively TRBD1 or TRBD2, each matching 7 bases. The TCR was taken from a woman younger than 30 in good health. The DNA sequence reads TGTGCCAGCAGCCCTAACAGGGGAGGGGAGTACGAGCAGTACGTC. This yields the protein CASSPNRGGEYEQYV.